This entry lists 21 T cell receptor beta chains sequenced from one sample in a study of regulatory T cells in long-lasting Graves disease. This sample's time point: persistent/refractory GD, antithyroid drugs over 5 years with positive TRAb. PBMC RNA was the source of the TCR library. Researchers made TCR beta libraries by using iRepertoire HTBI primers and running Arm-PCR on CDR3 regions. Each CDR3 protein is one row after TCRdb ran MiXCR on the multiplex PCR reads. The sample contains some 470,000 distinct CDR3 sequences, 20% to 25% of which appear only once. The sample in question was peripheral blood mononuclear cells (PBMCs), obtained when the disease was refractory, from a patient treated with antithyroid drugs. The receptor set was obtained from a female donor with Graves disease.

This chain uses TRBV10-2 with TRBJ1-1; 7 nucleotides line up with TRBD1. The germline V gene has CDR1 WSHSY and CDR2 SAAADI. The CDR3 has 15 residues. V shed 4 bases, J shed 4 bases, and the junction held 9 bases outside the gene matches. CDR3 DNA: TGCGCCAGCAGTGTCGAGACAGGGACGGTCACTGAAGCTTTCTTT. Amino acids: CASSVETGTVTEAFF.

This clonotype was counted ten times or more. The rearrangement links TRBV12-3 or TRBV12-4 to TRBJ1-1; no firm D call. Between the trimmed V and J ends, which lost 7 bases and 7 bases, there was a span of 10 bases. This CDR3 has 11 residues. The CDR3 DNA reads TGTGCCAGCACCACCCGCATTGAAGCTTTCTTT. This gives the protein CASTTRIEAFF.

At least ten counts were recorded for this clonotype. The CDR3 region is CASKQGNEETQYF. DNA for the CDR3: TGTGCCAGCAAACAGGGAAACGAAGAGACCCAGTACTTC. The rearrangement joins TRBV12-3 or TRBV12-4 to TRBJ2-5; tentatively, D is TRBD1 (6 bases). This CDR3 has 13 residues. V was clipped by 7 bases and J by 3 bases, with 12 bases between them.

This clonotype was counted a few times. This clone may be a read error of a much larger clone one base away. The gene calls are TRBV12-3 or TRBV12-4 and TRBJ1-4; tentative D call: TRBD1 (5 bases). The CDR3 totals 13 residues. CDR3: CAGSLRVGEKLFF. The CDR3 DNA is TGTGCCGGCAGTCTCAGGGTTGGGGAAAAACTGTTTTTT.

Many counts were recorded for this clonotype. The V call is TRBV6-5, the J call TRBJ2-7, with a possible D match to TRBD2 (6 bases). Germline CDR1 MNHEY, CDR2 SVGAGI. The CDR3 loop spans 16 amino acids. The V end was cut by 2 bases, the J end by 3 bases, with 17 bases between. The CDR3 DNA sequence: TGTGCCAGCAGTTACGTCCGGTCTAGCGTTTACTACGAGCAGTACTTC. It specifies CASSYVRSSVYYEQYF.

This clonotype came up a few times. V is TRBV29-1 and J is TRBJ1-1; D unresolved. V gave up 5 bases and J gave up 3 bases, with 16 bases separating them. Germline V lookup: CDR1 SQVTM, CDR2 ANQGSEA. This CDR3 has 14 residues. This CDR3 is CSVRPPMRDTEAFF. CDR3 DNA: TGCAGCGTTCGCCCACCCATGAGGGACACTGAAGCTTTCTTT.

The chain links TRBV6-1 to TRBJ1-5; possible D gene TRBD1, 5 bases. V was trimmed by 8 bases and J by 0 bases, leaving 26 bases between them. CDR3 length: 19 amino acids. Germline V CDR1 and CDR2: MNHNS, SASEGT. This CDR3 is CASGRQRLTFDDSNQPQHF. DNA of the CDR3: TGTGCCAGCGGCCGACAGCGACTCACATTCGACGATAGCAATCAGCCCCAGCATTTT.

The gene calls are TRBV14 and TRBJ1-2, with unresolved D. This CDR3 region has 14 residues. CDR1 and CDR2 (germline): SGHDN, FVKESK. The germline V and J ends were trimmed by 1 base and 4 bases, with 10 bases remaining between them. CDR3 amino acids: CASSQGVPGYGYTF. The CDR3, as DNA: TGTGCCAGCAGCCAAGGCGTGCCGGGCTATGGCTACACCTTC.

The V call is TRBV28, the J call TRBJ2-3, with D possibly matching TRBD2 (5 bases). V lost 2 bases and J 0 bases, leaving 18 bases between the germline ends. Germline V CDR1 and CDR2: MDHEN, SYDVKM. The CDR3 loop spans 18 amino acids. The CDR3 DNA reads TGTGCCAGCAGTTTAATATTTGGGAGTGAGACTAGCACAGATACGCAGTATTTT. Protein sequence: CASSLIFGSETSTDTQYF.

Comment on this clonotype: A read error may explain this, as a much larger clone is one base away. The chain couples TRBV6-2 or TRBV6-3 to TRBJ2-5; D might be TRBD2 (5 bases). The CDR3 runs to 12 residues. Germline V CDR1 and CDR2: MNHEY, SVGEGT. CDR3 sequence reads: CSSSYSEGTQYF. CDR3 coding DNA: TGTTCCAGCAGTTACTCAGAGGGGACCCAGTACTTC.

The chain has TRBV20-1 and TRBJ1-1; a possible D gene is TRBD1 (6 bases). The ends were cut back, 0 bases at V and 11 bases at J, with 25 bases in the middle. CDR3 length equals 16 residues. In germline, CDR1 is DFQATT, CDR2 SNEGSKA (reference sequence). Written as DNA, the CDR3 is TGCAGTGCTAGAGATCCCCCAGGGGCGCACGAGATTGGGGCTTTCTTT. Translated: CSARDPPGAHEIGAFF.

This chain connects TRBV7-6 to TRBJ2-2; no firm D call. The V gene's germline CDR1 is SGHVS and CDR2 FNYEAQ. This CDR3 contains 12 residues. Trimming removed 5 bases at V and 6 bases at J, with 7 bases between. DNA of the CDR3: TGTGCCAGCAGCCCCCGGGCCGGGGAGCTGTTTTTT. It translates to CASSPRAGELFF.

The chain is built from TRBV20-1 and TRBJ2-7; TRBD2 is a possible D gene (5 bases). The CDR3 totals 14 residues. Trimming took 1 base from V and 3 from J, leaving 13 bases between them. CDR1 is DFQATT and CDR2 is SNEGSKA in the germline V gene (reference sequence). Written as DNA, the CDR3 is TGCAGTGCTAGAGGGTCAGACTATTACTACGAGCAGTACTTC. It yields the protein CSARGSDYYYEQYF.

Many counts were recorded for this clonotype. This sequence joins TRBV6-1 and TRBJ2-2; no reliable D call. The germline V and J ends were trimmed by 6 bases and 4 bases, with 6 bases remaining between them. The CDR3 extends over 12 amino acids. The V gene's germline CDR1 is MNHNS and CDR2 SASEGT. The CDR3 is CASRLITGELFF. The CDR3 DNA reads TGTGCCAGCAGATTAATCACCGGGGAGCTGTTTTTT.

This clonotype occurred a few times. J is TRBJ1-1 and V is TRBV29-1; D is unresolved. CDR1 and CDR2 from the germline V gene are SQVTM and ANQGSEA. Deletions cut 0 bases from V and 6 bases from J, with 8 bases between. The CDR3 length is 12 residues. CDR3 DNA sequence: TGCAGCGTTGAAGACGACGGCCCTGAAGCTTTCTTT. This sequence encodes CSVEDDGPEAFF.

The chain links TRBV3-1 to TRBJ1-1; D remains ambiguous. Trimming removed 0 bases from V and 4 bases from J, with 12 bases in between. Looked up from germline, CDR1 is LGHDT and CDR2 is YNNKEL (reference sequence). The CDR3 has 15 residues. CDR3 sequence (DNA): TGTGCCAGCAGCCAAGAAGGTAATCCGGGCACTGAAGCTTTCTTT. Translated, it gives CASSQEGNPGTEAFF.

The sample holds many counts of this clonotype. The V call is TRBV10-3, the J call TRBJ2-4; D gene uncertain. Trimming stripped 2 bases from V and 2 bases from J, with 4 bases between. CDR1 and CDR2 from the germline V gene are ENHRY and SYGVKD. This CDR3 contains 13 residues. The CDR3 nucleotides are TGTGCCATCAGTGAGGGATCCAAAAACATTCAGTACTTC. It specifies CAISEGSKNIQYF.

This clonotype was observed at least ten times. The chain carries TRBV2 and TRBJ1-2; a possible D gene is TRBD1 (5 bases). V was clipped by 2 bases and J by 7 bases, with 8 bases between them. The CDR3 runs 12 residues. The germline V gene encodes CDR1 SNHLY and CDR2 FYNNEI. In nucleotides, the CDR3 is TGTGCCAGCAGTGAACAGGGAGCTGGCTACACCTTC. As protein: CASSEQGAGYTF.

This clonotype was observed many times. V gene TRBV20-1 combines with J gene TRBJ1-6, with D perhaps TRBD1 (6 bases). This CDR3 is 13 amino acids long. Per germline, CDR1 DFQATT and CDR2 SNEGSKA (reference sequence). The V gene lost 3 bases and the J gene lost 5 bases, with 8 bases spanning the gap. The CDR3 here is CSASQGNNSPLHF. The CDR3 DNA is TGCAGTGCTAGCCAGGGGAATAATTCACCCCTCCACTTT.

The chain combines TRBV7-2 with TRBJ2-7; D is unclear. With 8 bases removed from V and 4 bases from J, the gap between germline ends came to 15 bases. CDR3 length: 13 residues. Germline V CDR1 and CDR2: SGHTA, FQGNSA. CDR3 DNA sequence: TGTGCCAGCTCCACGAATAGGGATTACGAGCAGTACTTC. It codes for CASSTNRDYEQYF. The variable domain in full, completed from reference TRBV7-2 and TRBJ2-7, reads GAGVSQSPSNKVTEKGKDVELRCDPISGHTALYWYRQSLGQGLEFLIYFQGNSAPDKSGLPSDRFSAERTGGSVSTLTIQRTQQEDSAVYLCASSTNRDYEQYFGPGTRLTVT.

This clonotype was counted a few times. V gene TRBV5-6 combines with J gene TRBJ2-7; no clear D. In germline, CDR1 is SGHDT, CDR2 YYEEEE. Trimming took 0 bases from V and 3 from J, leaving 13 bases between them. The CDR3 is made up of 15 amino acids. The CDR3 loop reads CASSLEGYPFYEQYF. CDR3 bases: TGTGCCAGCAGCTTGGAAGGGTACCCCTTCTACGAGCAGTACTTC.